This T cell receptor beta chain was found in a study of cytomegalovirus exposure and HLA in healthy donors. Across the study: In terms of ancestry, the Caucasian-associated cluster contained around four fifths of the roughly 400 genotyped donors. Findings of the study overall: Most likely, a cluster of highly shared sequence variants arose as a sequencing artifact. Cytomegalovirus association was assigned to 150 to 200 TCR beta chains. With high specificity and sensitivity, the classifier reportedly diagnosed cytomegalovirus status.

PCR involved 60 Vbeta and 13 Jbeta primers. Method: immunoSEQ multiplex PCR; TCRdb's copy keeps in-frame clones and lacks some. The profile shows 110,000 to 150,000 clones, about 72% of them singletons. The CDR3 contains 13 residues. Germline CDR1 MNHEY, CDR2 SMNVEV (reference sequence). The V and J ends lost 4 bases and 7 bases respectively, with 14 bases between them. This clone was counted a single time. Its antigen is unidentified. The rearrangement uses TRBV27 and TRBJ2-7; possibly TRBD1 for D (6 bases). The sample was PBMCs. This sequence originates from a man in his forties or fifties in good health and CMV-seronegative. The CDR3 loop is CASSSIQGWEQYF. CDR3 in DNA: TGTGCCAGCAGTTCGATACAGGGCTGGGAGCAGTACTTC.